This TCR beta chain came from a study of cytomegalovirus exposure and HLA in healthy donors. The wider study: The 100 million to 140 million unique TCR beta sequences, from about 180 million T cells, were found by an earlier analysis. Study conclusions and caveats: The only immune exposure information that was available was CMV serostatus.

CDR3 length: 15 amino acids. The germline V gene encodes CDR1 SGHRS and CDR2 YFSETQ. With V trimmed by 1 base and J by 2 bases, 2 bases remained unmatched. The PCR made use of 60 Vbeta and 13 Jbeta primers. Method: immunoSEQ multiplex PCR; TCRdb's copy keeps in-frame clones and lacks some. The profile covers fewer than 200,000 clones, with about 76% appearing a single time and over 2% taken by the ten largest. A word on this clone: The antigen is not known. The sample contains more than one DNA sequence encoding this CDR3.

The J gene is TRBJ2-5, the V gene TRBV5-1, with 10 bases aligning to TRBD2. The source material was PBMCs. The clonotype was recovered from a female donor in good health and CMV-seronegative. In DNA, the CDR3 is TGCGCCAGCAGCTTGTTAGCGGGGGGTCAAGAGACCCAGTACTTC. As protein: CASSLLAGGQETQYF. The full variable domain, completed using reference TRBV5-1 and TRBJ2-5, is KAGVTQTPRYLIKTRGQQVTLSCSPISGHRSVSWYQQTPGQGLQFLFEYFSETQRNKGNFPGRFSGRQFSNSRSEMNVSTLELGDSALYLCASSLLAGGQETQYFGPGTRLLVL.